The TCR beta chain under discussion was sequenced for a study of blood T cell repertoires in COVID-19. Study at large: Acute and convalescent COVID-19 specimens originated in the United States, Italy and Spain.

Authors' analysis steps: By means of reference gene primer amplification, nucleated cell counts were estimated. Clones were read by immunoSEQ multiplex PCR, and TCRdb kept only the in-frame ones, dropping some. That table furnishes V, J and clone size, whereas the DNA furnished D and trimming. The data hold about 35,000 clones, with around 75% observed a single time. Germline V CDR1 and CDR2: SGHRS, YFSETQ. The CDR3 length is 14 residues. V trimming: 4 bases; J trimming: 5 bases; junction bases outside the gene matches: 6. V and J are TRBV5-1 and TRBJ2-7; 10 nucleotides align to TRBD2. Sequencing was done on a sample of peripheral blood. The receptor was isolated from an elderly man with active or convalescent COVID-19. The CDR3 spells CASSRSGGEDEQYF. The CDR3 DNA reads TGCGCCAGCAGCAGAAGCGGGGGGGAGGACGAGCAGTACTTC. The entire variable domain, with the rest obtained from reference TRBV5-1 and TRBJ2-7, is as follows: KAGVTQTPRYLIKTRGQQVTLSCSPISGHRSVSWYQQTPGQGLQFLFEYFSETQRNKGNFPGRFSGRQFSNSRSEMNVSTLELGDSALYLCASSRSGGEDEQYFGPGTRLTVT.